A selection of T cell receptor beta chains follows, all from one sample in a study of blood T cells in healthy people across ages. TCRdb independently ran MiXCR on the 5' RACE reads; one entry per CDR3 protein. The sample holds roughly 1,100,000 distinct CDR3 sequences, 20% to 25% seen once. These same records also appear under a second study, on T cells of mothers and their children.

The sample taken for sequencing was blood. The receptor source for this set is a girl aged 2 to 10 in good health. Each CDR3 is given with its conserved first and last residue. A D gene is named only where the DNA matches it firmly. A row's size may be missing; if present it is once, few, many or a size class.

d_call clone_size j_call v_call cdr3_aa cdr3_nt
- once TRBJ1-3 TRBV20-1 CSATGTSGNTIYF TGCAGTGCTACCGGGACTTCTGGAAACACCATATATTTT
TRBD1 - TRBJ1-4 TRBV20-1 CSAGDRRNEKLFF TGCAGTGCTGGGGACAGGCGAAATGAAAAACTGTTTTTT
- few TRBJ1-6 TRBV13 CASSLIQGYSPLHF TGCGCCAGCAGCTTAATTCAGGGTTACTCACCCCTCCACTTT
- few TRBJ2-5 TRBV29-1 CSVDYLLQETQYF TGCAGCGTTGATTACCTTCTCCAAGAGACCCAGTACTTC
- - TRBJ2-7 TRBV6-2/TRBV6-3 CASSYGETYEQYF TGTGCCAGCAGTTACGGCGAAACCTACGAGCAGTACTTC
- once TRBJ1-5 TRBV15 CATSRLALGNQPQHF TGTGCCACCAGCAGACTTGCCCTCGGCAATCAGCCCCAGCATTTT
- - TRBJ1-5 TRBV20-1 CSAGSVDQPQHF TGCAGTGCTGGATCCGTGGATCAGCCCCAGCATTTT
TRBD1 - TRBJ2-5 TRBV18 CASSPWDRGLQETQYF TGTGCCAGCTCACCATGGGACAGGGGACTCCAAGAGACCCAGTACTTC
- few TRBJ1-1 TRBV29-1 CSVAGGAGTEAFF TGCAGCGTTGCGGGGGGCGCCGGCACTGAAGCTTTCTTT
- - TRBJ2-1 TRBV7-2 CASSLVRTAYNEQFF TGTGCCAGCAGCTTAGTAAGGACAGCTTACAATGAGCAGTTCTTC
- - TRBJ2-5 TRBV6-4 CASSDVPGETQYF TGTGCCAGCAGTGACGTACCGGGTGAGACCCAGTACTTC
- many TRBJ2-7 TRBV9 CASSVAPPYEQYF TGTGCCAGCAGCGTAGCTCCTCCATACGAGCAGTACTTC
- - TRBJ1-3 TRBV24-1 CATSSSSSGNTIYF TGTGCCACCAGTTCCTCGAGCTCTGGAAACACCATATATTTT
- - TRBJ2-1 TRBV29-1 CSVRPDSLNEQFF TGCAGCGTTCGGCCAGACTCACTCAATGAGCAGTTCTTC
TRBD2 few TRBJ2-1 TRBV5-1 CASSLATGLRYEQFF TGCGCCAGCAGCTTGGCAACGGGACTACGATACGAGCAGTTCTTC
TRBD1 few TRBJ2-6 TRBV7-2 CASSKGQGFIHSGANVLTF TGTGCCAGCAGCAAGGGACAGGGTTTCATCCACTCTGGGGCCAACGTCCTGACTTTC
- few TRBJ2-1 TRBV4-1 CASSREGLMSYNEQFF TGCGCCAGCAGCCGGGAAGGGCTCATGTCCTACAATGAGCAGTTCTTC
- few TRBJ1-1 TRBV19 CASNAGVEAFF TGTGCCAGTAATGCTGGAGTGGAAGCTTTCTTT
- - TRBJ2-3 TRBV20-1 CSARPIFPNGDTQYF TGCAGTGCTAGACCGATTTTCCCCAACGGAGATACGCAGTATTTT
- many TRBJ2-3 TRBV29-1 CSVEGGTDTQYF TGCAGCGTTGAAGGAGGCACAGATACGCAGTATTTT
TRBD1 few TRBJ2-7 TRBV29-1 CSVVTGAYEQYF TGCAGCGTTGTGACAGGGGCCTACGAGCAGTACTTC
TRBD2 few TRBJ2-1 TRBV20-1 CSGELAGDYNEQFF TGCAGTGGCGAACTAGCGGGAGACTACAATGAGCAGTTCTTC
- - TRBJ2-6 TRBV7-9 CASTSPLGSEGSGANVLTF TGTGCCAGCACATCCCCCCTGGGCAGCGAAGGCTCTGGGGCCAACGTCCTGACTTTC
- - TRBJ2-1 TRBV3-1 CASSQDDPNEQFF TGTGCCAGCAGCCAAGATGACCCCAATGAGCAGTTCTTC
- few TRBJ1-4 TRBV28 CASSFGQTNNEKLFF TGTGCCAGCAGTTTCGGGCAGACCAATAATGAAAAACTGTTTTTT
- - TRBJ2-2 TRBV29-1 CSVERESGTGGELFF TGCAGCGTTGAACGGGAAAGCGGAACGGGCGGGGAGCTGTTTTTT
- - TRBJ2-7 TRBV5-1 CASSLDMAGYEQYF TGCGCCAGCAGCCTCGACATGGCTGGCTACGAGCAGTACTTC
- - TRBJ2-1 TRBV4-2 CASSQYPIWGGQAEGYNEQFF TGTGCCAGCAGCCAATATCCGATCTGGGGGGGGCAAGCGGAGGGATACAATGAGCAGTTCTTC
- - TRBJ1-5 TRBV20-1 CSAGGVEGGDQPQHF TGCAGTGCTGGGGGGGTGGAGGGAGGTGACCAGCCCCAGCATTTT
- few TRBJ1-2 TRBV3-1 CASSQPPLTVNGYTF TGTGCCAGCAGCCAACCTCCCCTGACAGTGAATGGCTACACCTTC
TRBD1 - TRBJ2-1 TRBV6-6 CASSYKGQSNEQFF TGTGCCAGCAGTTACAAGGGACAGAGCAATGAGCAGTTCTTC
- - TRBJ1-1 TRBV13 CASSPYFTAGTEAFF TGTGCCAGCAGCCCTTACTTCACGGCCGGCACTGAAGCTTTCTTT
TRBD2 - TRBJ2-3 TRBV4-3 CASSQGVAGAGDTQYF TGCGCCAGCAGCCAAGGCGTAGCGGGGGCCGGAGATACGCAGTATTTT
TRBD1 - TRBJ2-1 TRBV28 CASSFYRTGGNNEQFF TGTGCCAGCAGCTTTTACCGGACAGGGGGGAATAATGAGCAGTTCTTC
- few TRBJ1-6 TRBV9 CASSVSPRQLNSPLHF TGTGCCAGCAGCGTATCTCCGAGACAGCTAAATTCACCCCTCCACTTT
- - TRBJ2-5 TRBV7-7 CASSLAFDLGETQYF TGTGCTAGCAGCTTAGCCTTTGATCTGGGAGAGACCCAGTACTTC
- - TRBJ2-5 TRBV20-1 CSAIPYGGPEETQYF TGCAGTGCTATACCTTACGGGGGGCCGGAGGAGACCCAGTACTTC
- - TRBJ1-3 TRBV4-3 CASSQDLGNTIYF TGCGCCAGCAGCCAAGATCTTGGAAACACCATATATTTT
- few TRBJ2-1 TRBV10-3 CAISEFAESSYNEQFF TGTGCCATCAGTGAGTTTGCGGAGAGCTCCTACAATGAGCAGTTCTTC
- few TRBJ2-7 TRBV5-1 CASSSTGGYPYEQYF TGCGCCAGCAGCTCTACTGGCGGGTACCCCTACGAGCAGTACTTC
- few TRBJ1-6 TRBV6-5 CASSYAAAAPLHF TGTGCCAGCAGTTACGCGGCGGCGGCACCCCTCCACTTT
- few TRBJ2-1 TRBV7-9 CASSSALEQFF TGTGCCAGCAGCTCCGCGCTTGAGCAGTTCTTC
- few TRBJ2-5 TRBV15 CATSRGLQETQYF TGTGCCACCAGCAGAGGACTGCAAGAGACCCAGTACTTC
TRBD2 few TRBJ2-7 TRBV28 CASRMTGIAGGEQYF TGTGCCAGCAGAATGACAGGGATAGCGGGGGGCGAGCAGTACTTC
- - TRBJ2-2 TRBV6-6 CASKGGVTTGELFF TGTGCCAGCAAGGGTGGGGTTACCACCGGGGAGCTGTTTTTT
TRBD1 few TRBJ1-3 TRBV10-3 CAISDSGTGKNTIYF TGTGCCATCAGTGATTCCGGGACAGGGAAGAACACCATATATTTT
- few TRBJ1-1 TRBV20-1 CSAREGGYEAFF TGCAGTGCTAGAGAAGGGGGATATGAAGCTTTCTTT
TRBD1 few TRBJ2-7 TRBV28 CASSPLQGPPAWEQYF TGTGCCAGCAGTCCGCTACAGGGGCCGCCCGCATGGGAGCAGTACTTC
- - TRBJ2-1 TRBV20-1 CSASSDTREQFF TGCAGTGCTAGTTCGGACACAAGAGAGCAGTTCTTC
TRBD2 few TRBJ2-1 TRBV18 CASSLPGTSGRGEQFF TGTGCCAGCTCACTTCCCGGGACTAGCGGACGGGGGGAGCAGTTCTTC